The T cell receptor (beta chain) under discussion was sequenced for a study of graft-versus-host responses after intestinal transplantation. For the study at large: All recipients got anti-thymocyte globulin induction, then tacrolimus and steroids for 3 to 4 years.

Study-wide findings and caveats: Some patients had graft-donor T cell macrochimerism. In their allografts, the ratios of graft-versus-host to host-versus-graft T cell clones were high. Recipient bone marrow held GvH clones, some seen earlier in ileum or blood.

Libraries were prepared by immunoSEQ multiplex PCR; TCRdb keeps only in-frame clonotypes and omits some of them. This sample has some 96,000 clones, with roughly 87% found just once. V gave up 4 bases and J gave up 4 bases; unmatched junction bases: 10. The CDR3 contains 15 residues. Germline assignment: CDR1 MDHEN and CDR2 SYDVKM. As to this clone: Its specificity is not known.

The TCR comes from a human donor who was the organ donor for an intestinal transplant. This specimen was unstimulated CD4+ T cells sorted from spleen or lymph node cells, taken before transplant. The gene calls are TRBV28 and TRBJ2-7; 7 bases are a match to TRBD1. The DNA for the CDR3 is TGTGCCAGCAGTTCCAGCGACAGGGTGATGTACGAGCAGTACTTC. Translated, it gives CASSSSDRVMYEQYF. The full variable domain, with the rest looked up from reference TRBV28 and TRBJ2-7, is DVKVTQSSRYLVKRTGEKVFLECVQDMDHENMFWYRQDPGLGLRLIYFSYDVKMKEKGDIPEGYSVSREKKERFSLILESASTNQTSMYLCASSSSDRVMYEQYFGPGTRLTVT.